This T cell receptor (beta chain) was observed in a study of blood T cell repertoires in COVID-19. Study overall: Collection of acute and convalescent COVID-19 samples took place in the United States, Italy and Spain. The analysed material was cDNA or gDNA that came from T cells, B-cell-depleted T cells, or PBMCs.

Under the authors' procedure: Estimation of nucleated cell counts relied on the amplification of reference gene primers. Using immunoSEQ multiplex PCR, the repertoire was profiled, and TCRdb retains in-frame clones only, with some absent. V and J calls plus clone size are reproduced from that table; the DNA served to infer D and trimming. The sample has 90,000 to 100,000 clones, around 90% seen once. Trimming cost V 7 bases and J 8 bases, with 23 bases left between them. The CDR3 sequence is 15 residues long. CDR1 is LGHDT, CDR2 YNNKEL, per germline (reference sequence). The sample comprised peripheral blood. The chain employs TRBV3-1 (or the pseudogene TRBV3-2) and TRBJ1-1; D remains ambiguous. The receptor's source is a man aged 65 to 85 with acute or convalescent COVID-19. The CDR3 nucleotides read TGTGCCAGCACCAAAAGCGCACACCCTCACGGGGAAGCTTTCTTT. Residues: CASTKSAHPHGEAFF.